Following are 13 T cell receptor beta chains from one sample sequenced in a study of OX40 agonist ivuxolimab in advanced cancers. Generated by immunoSEQ multiplex PCR, the TCRdb table keeps only in-frame clones and is missing some. The profile shows about 110,000 clones, roughly 89% of them singletons. The source was CD4+ or CD8+ T cells sorted from blood, collected in a trial of the OX40 agonist ivuxolimab. The receptors shown here come from an adult with an advanced solid tumor such as melanoma, head and neck, liver or kidney cancer.

The V gene is TRBV6-4, the J gene TRBJ1-6; D is ambiguous. Germline V gene lookup returns CDR1 MRHNA and CDR2 SNTAGT. Trimming pared 5 bases from V and 5 bases from J, leaving 10 bases between. The CDR3 sequence is 14 residues long. The CDR3 is CASSTGSHNSPLHF. DNA for the CDR3: TGTGCCAGCAGTACGGGTAGCCATAATTCACCCCTCCACTTT.

This clone came up a few times. The gene calls are TRBV30 and TRBJ2-5; 7 positions agree with TRBD1. This CDR3 contains 13 residues. The V segment lost 4 bases and the J segment 7 bases; nucleotides outside the gene matches: 9. The V gene's germline CDR1 is GTSNPN and CDR2 SVGIG (reference sequence). The CDR3 sequence: CAWTTGLDRTQYF. The CDR3 DNA reads as TGTGCCTGGACGACAGGGCTAGATCGGACCCAGTACTTC.

The chain recombines TRBV18 with TRBJ1-4; D perhaps matches TRBD1 (6 bases). The V gene's germline CDR1 is KGHSH and CDR2 LQKENI. V dropped 3 bases and J dropped 1 base, with 9 bases sitting between them. The CDR3 extends over 15 amino acids. The CDR3 sequence is CASSPTGITNEKLFF. DNA for the CDR3: TGTGCCAGCTCACCCACAGGGATAACTAATGAAAAACTGTTTTTT. Using reference TRBV18 and TRBJ1-4 for the parts outside the CDR3, the full variable domain is NAGVMQNPRHLVRRRGQEARLRCSPMKGHSHVYWYRQLPEEGLKFMVYLQKENIIDESGMPKERFSAEFPKEGPSILRIQQVVRGDSAAYFCASSPTGITNEKLFFGSGTQLSVL.

This chain joins TRBV5-6 and TRBJ2-5; D may correspond to TRBD1 or TRBD2 (5 bases each). The germline gives CDR1 SGHDT, CDR2 YYEEEE. CDR3 size: 13 residues. V was shortened by 4 bases and J by 2 bases, with 9 bases between the two germline ends. The CDR3 coding sequence is TGTGCCAGCAGCCTGGGGGATCAAGAGACCCAGTACTTC. As protein: CASSLGDQETQYF.

The DNA of the CDR3 is TGCGCCAGCAGCTATTGGACGGGTCGGAACACTGAAGCTTTCTTT. Protein product: CASSYWTGRNTEAFF. This chain connects TRBV5-1 to TRBJ1-1; D not certain. V lost 3 bases to trimming and J lost 1 base, with 13 bases between them. Germline V gene sequence: CDR1 SGHRS, CDR2 YFSETQ. This CDR3 comprises 15 residues. The whole variable domain, filled in from reference TRBV5-1 and TRBJ1-1, reads KAGVTQTPRYLIKTRGQQVTLSCSPISGHRSVSWYQQTPGQGLQFLFEYFSETQRNKGNFPGRFSGRQFSNSRSEMNVSTLELGDSALYLCASSYWTGRNTEAFFGQGTRLTVV.

This clone showed up just a few times. This rearrangement joins TRBV5-1 to TRBJ1-1; the D is unclear. Between the trimmed V and J ends, which lost 4 bases and 1 base, there was a span of 11 bases. The CDR3 totals 14 residues. The germline V gene has CDR1 SGHRS and CDR2 YFSETQ. CDR3 residues: CASSPSGGNTEAFF. CDR3 DNA sequence: TGCGCCAGCAGCCCCTCAGGTGGGAACACTGAAGCTTTCTTT.

This clone showed up just once. The chain couples TRBV11-2 to TRBJ1-2, with a tentative D call TRBD1 (6 bases). The CDR3 totals 15 residues. V lost 5 bases and J lost 2, with 15 bases in between. CDR1 is SGHAT, CDR2 FQNNGV, per germline. The CDR3 region is CASSRGAGANYGYTF. The CDR3 nucleotides read TGTGCCAGCAGCCGGGGGGCAGGGGCGAACTATGGCTACACCTTC.

The J gene is TRBJ1-2, the V gene TRBV2, with TRBD1 as a possible D gene (5 bases). The germline V and J ends were trimmed by 3 bases and 5 bases, with 16 bases remaining between them. Germline CDR1 and CDR2: SNHLY and FYNNEI. This CDR3 has 15 amino acids. The CDR3 DNA sequence: TGTGCCAGCAGTGAGGTTAAGGGGAGGGGTTATGGCTACACCTTC. It codes for CASSEVKGRGYGYTF.

J is TRBJ2-2 and V is TRBV28, with 9 nucleotides matching TRBD2. There are 15 residues in the CDR3. Unmatched junction bases numbered 12, after V lost 10 bases and J lost 6 bases. Looked up from germline, CDR1 is MDHEN and CDR2 is SYDVKM. The CDR3 protein is CATALVAGVAGELFF. CDR3 in DNA: TGTGCCACCGCCCTAGTAGCGGGAGTCGCCGGGGAGCTGTTTTTT.

The rearrangement links TRBV5-4 to TRBJ1-1; TRBD1 matches 9 bases. The trim removed 3 bases at V and 5 bases at J, leaving 8 bases unmatched. This CDR3 is 15 amino acids long. Per germline, CDR1 SGHNT and CDR2 YYREEE (reference sequence). The chain's CDR3 is CASSSTGTGWTEAFF. The DNA of the CDR3 is TGTGCCAGCAGCTCAACCGGGACAGGGTGGACTGAAGCTTTCTTT.

V usage is TRBV7-2 and J usage is TRBJ1-2; D call uncertain. Germline V gene data show CDR1 as SGHTA and CDR2 as FQGNSA. This CDR3 comprises 13 residues. The V end lost 8 bases, the J end lost 4 bases, and 14 bases lay between the germline ends. CDR3 sequence reads: CASSDGPFYGYTF. The DNA of the CDR3 is TGTGCCAGCTCGGACGGACCATTCTATGGCTACACCTTC.

About this clone: The sample contains more than one DNA sequence encoding this CDR3. The chain joins TRBV18 to TRBJ1-1; D remains ambiguous. The CDR3 is 12 residues long. Germline CDR1 reads KGHSH; CDR2 reads LQKENI. V lost 6 bases and J 2 bases, leaving 7 bases between the germline ends. The CDR3 DNA is TGTGCCAGCTCCCCTACTAACACTGAAGCTTTCTTT. Translation gives CASSPTNTEAFF.

The chain couples TRBV11-3 to TRBJ2-7, with 7 bases identical to TRBD1. Germline CDR1 and CDR2: SGHNT and YENEEA. With V trimmed by 6 bases and J by 4 bases, 3 bases remained unmatched. This CDR3 is 12 amino acids long. The chain's CDR3 is CASRSTGYEQYF. In DNA form, the CDR3 reads TGTGCCAGCAGGTCGACAGGGTACGAGCAGTACTTC.